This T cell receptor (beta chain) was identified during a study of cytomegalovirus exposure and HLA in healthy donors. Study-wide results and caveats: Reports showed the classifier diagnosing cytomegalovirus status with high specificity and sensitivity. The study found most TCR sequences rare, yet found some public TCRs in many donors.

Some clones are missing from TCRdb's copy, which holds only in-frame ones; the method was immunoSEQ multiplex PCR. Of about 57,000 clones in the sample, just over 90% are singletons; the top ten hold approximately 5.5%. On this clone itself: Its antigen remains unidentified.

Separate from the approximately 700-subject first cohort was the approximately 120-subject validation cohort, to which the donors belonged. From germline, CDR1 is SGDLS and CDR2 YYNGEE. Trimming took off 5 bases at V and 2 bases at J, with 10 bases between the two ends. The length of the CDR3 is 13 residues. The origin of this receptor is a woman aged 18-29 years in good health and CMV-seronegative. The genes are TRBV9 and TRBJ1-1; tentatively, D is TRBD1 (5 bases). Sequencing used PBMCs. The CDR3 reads CASSTGPNTEAFF. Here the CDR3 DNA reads TGTGCCAGCAGTACAGGACCAAACACTGAAGCTTTCTTT.